This T cell receptor beta chain was profiled in a study of T cells in Graves' hyperthyroidism and ophthalmopathy. Study results and caveats: From stable hyperthyroidism, ophthalmopathy was set apart by a 13 V-J model. Ophthalmopathy, which appeared later, was predicted by the model a median 6.5 months before onset.

With regard to this clonotype: No antigen is known for it.

There are 18 residues in the CDR3. In germline, CDR1 is SGHDT, CDR2 YYEEEE. V shed 1 base, J shed 5 bases, and the junction held 13 bases outside the gene matches. The source material, RNA transcripts, was used to amplify TCR beta CDR3 regions. The HTBI set primed first-round TCR CDR3 RT-PCR. TCRdb ran MiXCR on the multiplex PCR reads and lists one entry per CDR3 protein. In the table there are 300,000 to 450,000 distinct CDR3 sequences, approximately 15% of which are singletons. Sequencing was done on a sample of blood. The clonotype comes from a woman aged 55-70 years with Graves' hyperthyroidism. The rearrangement joins TRBV5-6 to TRBJ2-3, with TRBD2 matching 10 bases. The CDR3 here is CASSLRAGGPRIIDTQYF. The CDR3 bases are TGTGCCAGCAGCTTGAGAGCGGGAGGGCCGAGAATTATAGATACGCAGTATTTT.